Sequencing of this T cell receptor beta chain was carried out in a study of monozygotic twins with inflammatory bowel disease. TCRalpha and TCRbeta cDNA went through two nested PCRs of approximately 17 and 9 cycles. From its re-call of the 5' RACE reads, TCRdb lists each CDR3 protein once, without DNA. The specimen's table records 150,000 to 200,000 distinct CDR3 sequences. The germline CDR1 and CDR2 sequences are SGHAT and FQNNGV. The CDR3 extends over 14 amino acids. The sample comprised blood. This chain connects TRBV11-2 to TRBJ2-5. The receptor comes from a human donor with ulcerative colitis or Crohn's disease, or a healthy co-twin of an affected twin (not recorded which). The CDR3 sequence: CASSFGVGLETQYF.